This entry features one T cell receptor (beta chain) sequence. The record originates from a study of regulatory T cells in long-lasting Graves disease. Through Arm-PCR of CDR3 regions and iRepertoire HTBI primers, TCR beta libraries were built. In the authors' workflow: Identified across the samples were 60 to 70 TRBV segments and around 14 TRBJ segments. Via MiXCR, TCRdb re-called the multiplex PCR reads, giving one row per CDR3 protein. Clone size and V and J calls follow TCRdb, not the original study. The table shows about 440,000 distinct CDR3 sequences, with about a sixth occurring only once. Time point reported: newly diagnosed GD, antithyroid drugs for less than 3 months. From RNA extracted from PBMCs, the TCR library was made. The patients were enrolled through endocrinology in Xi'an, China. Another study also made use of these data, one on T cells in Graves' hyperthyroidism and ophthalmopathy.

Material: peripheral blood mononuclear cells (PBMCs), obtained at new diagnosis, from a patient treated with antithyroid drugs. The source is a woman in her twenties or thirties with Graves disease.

CDR3 DNA sequence: TGTGCCAGTACAGGGCAGGGGGCTGTCTATGGCTACACCTTC. It yields the protein CASTGQGAVYGYTF. This chain uses TRBV19 with TRBJ1-2, with 8 bases fitting TRBD1. V lost 7 bases, J lost 4 bases, and 8 bases stayed unmatched. The CDR3 is 14 residues long. The germline V gene encodes CDR1 LNHDA and CDR2 SQIVND (reference sequence). The full variable domain, its missing parts supplied by reference TRBV19 and TRBJ1-2, is DGGITQSPKYLFRKEGQNVTLSCEQNLNHDAMYWYRQDPGQGLRLIYYSQIVNDFQKGDIAEGYSVSREKKESFPLTVTSAQKNPTAFYLCASTGQGAVYGYTFGSGTRLTVV.